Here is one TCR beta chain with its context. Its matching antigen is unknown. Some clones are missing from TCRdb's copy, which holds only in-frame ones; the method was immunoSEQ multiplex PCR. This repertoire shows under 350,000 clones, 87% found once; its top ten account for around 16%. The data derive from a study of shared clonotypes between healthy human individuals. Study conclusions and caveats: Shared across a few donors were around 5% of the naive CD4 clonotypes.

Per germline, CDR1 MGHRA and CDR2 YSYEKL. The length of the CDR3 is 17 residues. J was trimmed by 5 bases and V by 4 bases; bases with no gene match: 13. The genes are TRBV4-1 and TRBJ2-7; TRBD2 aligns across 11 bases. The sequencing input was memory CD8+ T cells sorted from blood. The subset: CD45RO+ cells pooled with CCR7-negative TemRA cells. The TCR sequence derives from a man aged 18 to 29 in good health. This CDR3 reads CASSPGALAGGRDEQYF. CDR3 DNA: TGCGCCAGCAGCCCTGGGGCTCTAGCGGGGGGTAGGGACGAGCAGTACTTC.